This T cell receptor (beta chain) was recorded in a study of cytomegalovirus exposure and HLA in healthy donors. PCR used 60 Vbeta primers and 13 Jbeta primers. Profiled with immunoSEQ multiplex PCR; TCRdb holds only in-frame clones, not every one. The sample records approximately 140,000 clones, about three quarters being singletons. The CDR3 is 14 residues long. V shed 3 bases and J 3 bases; nucleotides not matched to a gene: 4. CDR1 and CDR2 (germline): GTSNPN, SVGIG (reference sequence). The chain is built from TRBV30 and TRBJ1-3; 8 bases agree with TRBD1. The sequenced sample was PBMCs. The sequence came from a man aged 40-49 years in good health and CMV-seropositive. The CDR3 nucleotides read TGTGCCTGGAGGACAGGGGTGGATGGAAACACCATATATTTT. Amino acids: CAWRTGVDGNTIYF.